Presented here are 15 T cell receptor beta chains from one specimen sequenced in a study of cytotoxic CD8 clonotypes in ibrutinib-treated CLL. TCRdb's table, derived via immunoSEQ multiplex PCR, lists solely in-frame clones and lacks some. Here the sample spans 150,000 to 200,000 clones, roughly 90% being singletons. The input for sequencing was PBMCs, taken at disease progression, from a patient treated with ibrutinib. These receptors were taken from a human donor with chronic lymphocytic leukemia.

The CDR3 protein is CASSLELGGYEQYF. The CDR3 nucleotides are TGTGCCAGCAGCTTAGAGCTGGGGGGCTACGAGCAGTACTTC. J is TRBJ2-7 and V is TRBV7-8; tentative D call: TRBD2 (6 bases). Germline CDR1 and CDR2: SGHVS and FQNEAQ. The CDR3 covers 14 residues. Trimming removed 1 base from V and 3 bases from J, with 10 bases in between. Together with reference TRBV7-8 and TRBJ2-7, the CDR3 gives the full variable domain: GAGVSQSPRYKVAKRGQDVALRCDPISGHVSLFWYQQALGQGPEFLTYFQNEAQLDKSGLPSDRFFAERPEGSVSTLKIQRTQQEDSAVYLCASSLELGGYEQYFGPGTRLTVT.

The chain couples TRBV7-2 to TRBJ1-2, with D maybe TRBD1 (5 bases). The length of the CDR3 is 17 residues. Germline V gives CDR1 SGHTA, CDR2 FQGNSA. Trimming stripped 5 bases from V and 0 bases from J, with 19 bases between. CDR3: CASSLSTVLPPNYGYTF. In DNA, the CDR3 is TGTGCCAGCAGCCTTTCGACAGTACTACCTCCTAACTATGGCTACACCTTC. The variable domain in full, with the rest retrieved from reference TRBV7-2 and TRBJ1-2, is GAGVSQSPSNKVTEKGKDVELRCDPISGHTALYWYRQSLGQGLEFLIYFQGNSAPDKSGLPSDRFSAERTGGSVSTLTIQRTQQEDSAVYLCASSLSTVLPPNYGYTFGSGTRLTVV.

This chain connects TRBV7-3 to TRBJ2-3, with D tentatively TRBD1 or TRBD2 (5 bases each). The CDR3 has 15 residues. CDR1 and CDR2 from the germline V gene are SGHTA and FQGTGA. Trimming shortened V by 5 bases and J by 0 bases, and 12 bases separated the two germline ends. The CDR3 spells CASSPGTRSTDTQYF. The CDR3 nucleotides are TGTGCCAGCAGCCCCGGGACCCGTAGCACAGATACGCAGTATTTT.

This chain uses TRBV6-5 with TRBJ1-2; 7 positions match TRBD1. The CDR3 length is 12 residues. The V and J ends lost 10 bases and 8 bases, in that order; junction bases with no gene match: 10. CDR1 is MNHEY and CDR2 is SVGAGI in the germline V gene. The DNA for the CDR3 is TGTGCCACCGAAACAGGGGATGGGGGCTACACCTTC. Translating gives CATETGDGGYTF.

V usage is TRBV19 and J usage is TRBJ2-7, with TRBD1 identical over 7 bases. The V gene end was trimmed by 3 bases and the J gene end by 6 bases; junction bases not matched to a gene: 2. This CDR3 comprises 12 residues. Per the germline V gene, CDR1 is LNHDA and CDR2 is SQIVND (reference sequence). The CDR3 loop reads CASSISGGEQYF. The CDR3 nucleotides read TGTGCCAGTAGTATTTCAGGGGGCGAGCAGTACTTC.

J is TRBJ1-2 and V is TRBV19; D is possibly TRBD1 (5 bases). Germline V gene lookup returns CDR1 LNHDA and CDR2 SQIVND (reference sequence). The CDR3 spans 16 residues. V was trimmed by 10 bases and J by 2 bases, leaving 23 bases between them. The CDR3 loop reads CAIFRQGTLGNYGYTF. CDR3 in DNA: TGTGCCATTTTCCGACAAGGGACCTTGGGCAACTATGGCTACACCTTC.

J is TRBJ2-2 and V is TRBV7-3; no clear D. The length of the CDR3 is 14 residues. Trimming stripped 3 bases from V and 2 bases from J, with 7 bases between. Germline V gene data show CDR1 as SGHTA and CDR2 as FQGTGA. The CDR3 sequence: CASSFLVNTGELFF. The CDR3 nucleotides read TGTGCCAGCAGCTTCTTAGTTAACACCGGGGAGCTGTTTTTT.

V is TRBV6-4 and J is TRBJ2-1, with TRBD1 matching 7 bases. There are 15 residues in the CDR3. With V trimmed by 5 bases and J by 2 bases, 6 bases remained unmatched. From germline, CDR1 is MRHNA and CDR2 SNTAGT. CDR3 bases: TGTGCCAGCAGTTTAGCGAGGGGGCCCTACAATGAGCAGTTCTTC. Translation: CASSLARGPYNEQFF.

The rearrangement uses TRBV5-1 and TRBJ2-7; 7 bases are shared with TRBD2. Germline V gene lookup returns CDR1 SGHRS and CDR2 YFSETQ. This CDR3 contains 18 residues. J lost 7 bases, V lost 4 bases, and 23 bases had no gene match. In DNA, the CDR3 is TGCGCCAGCAGCGCTCACGGACTTAGCGAGGCGGGAGTGGGGGAGCAGTACTTC. Protein: CASSAHGLSEAGVGEQYF.

This sequence joins TRBV6-6 and TRBJ2-5, with 8 bases lining up with TRBD1. V trimming: 3 bases; J trimming: 5 bases; junction bases outside the gene matches: 8. The CDR3 loop spans 15 amino acids. The germline V gene encodes CDR1 MNHNY and CDR2 SVGAGI (reference sequence). The CDR3 sequence is CASSYTGTGRETQYF. The CDR3 coding sequence is TGTGCCAGCAGTTATACCGGGACAGGTCGGGAGACCCAGTACTTC.

The CDR3 DNA reads as TGCGCCAGCAGCCAAGTTAGCGGGAGCTCCTACGAGCAGTACTTC. Amino acids: CASSQVSGSSYEQYF. The chain carries TRBV4-1 and TRBJ2-7, with TRBD2 matching 9 bases. Germline lookup yields CDR1 MGHRA and CDR2 YSYEKL. The CDR3 is 15 residues long. V lost 1 base and J lost 0; bases outside the gene matches: 1.

The chain joins TRBV15 to TRBJ1-4; D unclear. The CDR3 spans 14 residues. CDR1 and CDR2 from the germline V gene are LNHNV and YYDKDF (reference sequence). V was pared by 6 bases and J by 8 bases, with 16 bases between. The CDR3 nucleotides read TGTGCCACCAGAAGGTTGGGCAATCAAGAAAAACTGTTTTTT. Protein sequence: CATRRLGNQEKLFF.

The chain employs TRBV27 and TRBJ2-7, with D maybe TRBD1 (6 bases). CDR1 is MNHEY and CDR2 is SMNVEV in the germline V gene (reference sequence). The V end lost 2 bases, the J end lost 3 bases, and 11 bases lay between the germline ends. This CDR3 comprises 14 residues. The CDR3 DNA is TGTGCCAGCAGTTTAGGTAGCAGGGGCTACGAGCAGTACTTC. Translation: CASSLGSRGYEQYF.

This chain joins TRBV30 and TRBJ1-3; no definite D call. The ends were cut back, 0 bases at V and 8 bases at J, with 17 bases in the middle. Germline V gives CDR1 GTSNPN, CDR2 SVGIG (reference sequence). CDR3 length equals 15 residues. CDR3 sequence reads: CAWSVDLLVRDTIYF. The CDR3 nucleotides read TGTGCCTGGAGTGTAGACCTCCTGGTTCGGGACACCATATATTTT.

The rearrangement joins TRBV6-5 to TRBJ1-1; D ambiguous. V gave up 2 bases and J gave up 0 bases, with 13 bases separating them. The CDR3 has 16 residues. Per germline, CDR1 MNHEY and CDR2 SVGAGI. The CDR3 here is CASSYTFGRMNTEAFF. DNA for the CDR3: TGTGCCAGCAGTTACACGTTTGGGCGGATGAACACTGAAGCTTTCTTT.